The 31 T cell receptor beta chains given below trace back to one sample, sequenced in a study of T cell repertoires in cytomegalovirus infection. Their antigens remain unidentified. Each CDR3 protein gets one entry after TCRdb re-called the reads with MiXCR. This sample has 600,000 to 700,000 distinct CDR3 sequences, with 30% to 35% found just once. The input for sequencing was cultured PBMCs, taken from culture after CMV antigen stimulation. Every receptor here comes from a human donor in good health (CMV status not recorded). Some clones in this sample may be carry-over from other donors' samples.

V is TRBV19 and J is TRBJ2-1; 10 nucleotides line up with TRBD2. The CDR3 covers 16 residues. The germline V gene encodes CDR1 LNHDA and CDR2 SQIVND (reference sequence). V lost 4 bases to trimming and J lost 3 bases; unmatched junction nucleotides: 6. The CDR3 DNA follows: TGTGCCAGTAGTACACAACGGACTAGCGGCTACAATGAGCAGTTCTTC. The encoded protein is CASSTQRTSGYNEQFF.

Worth noting for this clonotype: Germline is not matched at one junction end, which may reflect a read error. V usage is TRBV28 and J usage is TRBJ2-3, with D tentatively TRBD1 (6 bases). The V gene's germline CDR1 is MDHEN and CDR2 SYDVKM. The CDR3 sequence is 12 residues long. The CDR3 DNA reads TGTGCCAGCAGTACCTCGACAGGTACGCAGTATTTT. Its translation: CASSTSTGTQYF.

CDR3: CASRRFSGLYEQYF. DNA for the CDR3: TGTGCCAGCAGACGATTTAGCGGCCTCTACGAGCAGTACTTC. This chain uses TRBV28 with TRBJ2-7; D might be TRBD2 (6 bases). V dropped 6 bases and J dropped 3 bases, with 15 bases sitting between them. The length of the CDR3 is 14 residues. CDR1 MDHEN and CDR2 SYDVKM come from the germline V gene. Based on the CDR3 plus reference TRBV28 and TRBJ2-7, the full variable domain is DVKVTQSSRYLVKRTGEKVFLECVQDMDHENMFWYRQDPGLGLRLIYFSYDVKMKEKGDIPEGYSVSREKKERFSLILESASTNQTSMYLCASRRFSGLYEQYFGPGTRLTVT.

In its sample, this clonotype was seen many times. The gene calls are TRBV7-2 and TRBJ1-3; D uncertain. CDR1 and CDR2 (germline): SGHTA, FQGNSA. With 1 base removed from V and 4 bases from J, the gap between germline ends came to 17 bases. CDR3 length: 17 residues. DNA of the CDR3: TGTGCCAGCAGCTTAGTCCGAGGCTGGAGGGCAGGAAACACCATATATTTT. Its protein is CASSLVRGWRAGNTIYF.

As DNA, the CDR3 is TGCAGTGCTAGAGACCCCGGGACTAGCGACAATGAGCAGTTCTTC. Its translation is CSARDPGTSDNEQFF. V is TRBV20-1 and J is TRBJ2-1, with 10 bases that match TRBD2. Germline lookup yields CDR1 DFQATT and CDR2 SNEGSKA (reference sequence). The CDR3 loop spans 15 amino acids. The trim removed 0 bases at V and 5 bases at J, leaving 4 bases unmatched.

V usage is TRBV7-4 and J usage is TRBJ2-1; TRBD2 matches at 13 bases. J was trimmed by 3 bases and V by 5 bases; bases with no gene match: 13. Germline values: CDR1 SGHVT, CDR2 SQSDAQ. The CDR3 sequence is 19 residues long. The CDR3 region is CASSDTSGGGVLYYNEQFF. Written as DNA, the CDR3 is TGTGCCAGCAGCGACACTAGCGGGGGGGGGGTCCTTTACTACAATGAGCAGTTCTTC.

The chain joins TRBV20-1 to TRBJ2-3; D gene unclear. V shed 0 bases and J shed 4 bases, with 14 bases lying between them. The CDR3 loop spans 15 amino acids. CDR1 DFQATT and CDR2 SNEGSKA come from the germline V gene (reference sequence). CDR3 region: CSARDSRTHPDTQYF. CDR3 nucleotide sequence: TGCAGTGCTAGAGATTCCCGGACGCATCCAGATACGCAGTATTTT.

This clonotype was recorded only once. This chain uses TRBV11-2 with TRBJ2-7; no reliable D call. CDR3 length equals 14 residues. Deletions cut 0 bases from V and 3 bases from J, with 9 bases between. The germline gives CDR1 SGHAT, CDR2 FQNNGV. CDR3 coding DNA: TGTGCCAGCAGCTTAGAGGGTCCCGACTACGAGCAGTACTTC. Protein: CASSLEGPDYEQYF.

Note on this clonotype: Likely a read error: the CDR3 ends without its conserved phenylalanine or tryptophan. The DNA is left out, because the CDR3 cannot be placed on it with certainty; the CDR3 is given as TCRdb lists it. The chain uses TRBV27 and TRBJ1-2; the table's D call, TRBD1, has no DNA check behind it. The CDR3 is 11 amino acids long, termini counted. Germline CDR1 MNHEY, CDR2 SMNVEV (reference sequence). CDR3 in amino acids: CASSYLGTVFL.

The chain is built from TRBV25-1 and TRBJ2-7, with 8 nucleotides matching TRBD1. Germline trimming cut 7 bases from V and 2 bases from J; bases unmatched to any gene: 4. CDR1 MGHDK and CDR2 SYGVNS come from the germline V gene. This CDR3 has 13 amino acids. The CDR3 region has the DNA TGTGCCAGCACCCAGGGGGCTCCCTACGAGCAGTACTTC. Translation: CASTQGAPYEQYF.

The V gene is TRBV4-3, the J gene TRBJ1-5; no definite D call. CDR1 is LGHNA and CDR2 is YSLEER in the germline V gene. The CDR3 runs to 15 residues. With 7 bases removed from V and 5 bases from J, the gap between germline ends came to 18 bases. CDR3 sequence reads: CASTPSGLRDQPQHF. The CDR3 region has the DNA TGCGCCAGCACCCCATCGGGTTTGAGGGATCAGCCCCAGCATTTT.

The chain couples TRBV6-6 to TRBJ1-6; the D is unclear. Germline V CDR1 and CDR2: MNHNY, SVGAGI (reference sequence). Trimming shortened V by 2 bases and J by 10 bases, and 15 bases separated the two germline ends. CDR3 size: 15 residues. DNA of the CDR3: TGTGCCAGCAGTTACCCAGGACCCACGGGCTCACCCCTCCACTTT. Residues: CASSYPGPTGSPLHF.

The chain employs TRBV2 and TRBJ1-2; D unclear. Trimming removed 4 bases at V and 4 bases at J, with 10 bases between. Germline CDR1 is SNHLY and CDR2 is FYNNEI. The CDR3 spans 13 residues. The CDR3 DNA follows: TGTGCCAGCAGTGCCTTGGCAGGCTATGGCTACACCTTC. Translating gives CASSALAGYGYTF.

This clonotype was seen at least ten times. This chain connects TRBV7-2 to TRBJ2-3, with D perhaps matching TRBD1 (7 bases). The CDR3 totals 13 residues. With 5 bases removed from V and 5 bases from J, the gap between germline ends came to 11 bases. Germline-derived CDR1 and CDR2 are SGHTA and FQGNSA. The CDR3 DNA reads as TGTGCCAGCAGCCGACAGGGACTAGATACGCAGTATTTT. As protein: CASSRQGLDTQYF.

This clonotype was recorded once. The V gene is TRBV28, the J gene TRBJ2-4; perhaps TRBD1 as D (5 bases). Deletions cut 6 bases from V and 2 bases from J, with 11 bases between. Germline loops: CDR1 MDHEN, CDR2 SYDVKM. This CDR3 is 14 amino acids long. The CDR3 DNA is TGTGCCAGCAGCCTTACAGGATCCAAAAACATTCAGTACTTC. It encodes CASSLTGSKNIQYF.

V and J are TRBV4-1 and TRBJ1-1; D is possibly TRBD1 (5 bases). Trimming stripped 2 bases from V and 5 bases from J, with 24 bases between. The V gene's germline CDR1 is MGHRA and CDR2 YSYEKL. This CDR3 has 18 amino acids. The CDR3 reads CASSQSGVQKTRGTEAFF. Here the CDR3 DNA reads TGCGCCAGCAGCCAATCTGGGGTGCAAAAGACCCGGGGGACTGAAGCTTTCTTT.

The V gene is TRBV7-2, the J gene TRBJ1-5; TRBD1 agrees at 7 bases. With 4 bases clipped from V and 4 bases from J, the junction kept 4 bases outside the gene matches. CDR3 length: 14 amino acids. Germline V gene data show CDR1 as SGHTA and CDR2 as FQGNSA. The CDR3: CASSSDRKNQPQHF. The CDR3 DNA sequence: TGTGCCAGCAGCTCGGACAGGAAGAATCAGCCCCAGCATTTT.

This clonotype was seen only once. The chain uses TRBV20-1 and TRBJ1-1; 9 nucleotides agree with TRBD1. Germline-derived CDR1 and CDR2 are DFQATT and SNEGSKA (reference sequence). J lost 4 bases, V lost 0 bases, and 6 bases had no gene match. The CDR3 runs to 15 residues. The CDR3 is CSAREYRGPGTEAFF. The CDR3 DNA follows: TGCAGTGCTAGAGAATACAGGGGGCCTGGCACTGAAGCTTTCTTT.

This clonotype was detected a few times. CDR3 nucleotides: TGTGCCAGCAGCCAGACTAGCGGGAGATTCCAAGAGACCCAGTACTTC. Protein: CASSQTSGRFQETQYF. V gene TRBV5-5 combines with J gene TRBJ2-5; TRBD2 agrees at 12 bases. The CDR3 extends over 16 amino acids. With 4 bases clipped from V and 1 base from J, the junction kept 5 bases outside the gene matches. CDR1 and CDR2 from the germline V gene are SGHKS and YYEKEE (reference sequence).

This clonotype appeared a few times. The chain combines TRBV5-4 with TRBJ2-1; TRBD2 agrees at 8 bases. Germline CDR1 reads SGHNT; CDR2 reads YYREEE (reference sequence). The CDR3 is 14 amino acids. V gave up 9 bases and J gave up 8 bases; unmatched junction bases: 13. CDR3 in DNA: TGTGCCACCACCTTCGGGGGGGTCGGGTATGAGCAGTTCTTC. Protein sequence: CATTFGGVGYEQFF. Full variable domain (outside the CDR3, taken from reference TRBV5-4 and TRBJ2-1): ETGVTQSPTHLIKTRGQQVTLRCSSQSGHNTVSWYQQALGQGPQFIFQYYREEENGRGNFPPRFSGLQFPNYSSELNVNALELDDSALYLCATTFGGVGYEQFFGPGTRLTVL.

This sequence joins TRBV12-5 and TRBJ2-3; no clear D. The germline CDR1 and CDR2 sequences are LGHNT and FRNRAP. CDR3 size: 14 residues. V shed 0 bases and J shed 6 bases, with 10 bases lying between them. As DNA, the CDR3 is TGTGCTAGTGGTTTGGTACGTCCCAGGGATACGCAGTATTTT. It encodes CASGLVRPRDTQYF.

The V call is TRBV10-3, the J call TRBJ2-7; D is ambiguous. Germline V gene data show CDR1 as ENHRY and CDR2 as SYGVKD. V lost 5 bases to trimming and J lost 1 base, with 15 bases between them. The CDR3 sequence is 15 residues long. CDR3 sequence: CAISNPRERSYEQYF. The CDR3, as DNA: TGTGCCATCAGTAACCCACGAGAGAGATCCTACGAGCAGTACTTC.

This chain joins TRBV19 and TRBJ2-7, with TRBD2 identical over 13 bases. The trim removed 3 bases at V and 3 bases at J, leaving 2 bases unmatched. The CDR3 extends over 15 amino acids. Germline V gene sequence: CDR1 LNHDA, CDR2 SQIVND (reference sequence). For the CDR3, the DNA is TGTGCCAGTAGTATGGGACTAGCGGGGCTCTACGAGCAGTACTTC. Residues: CASSMGLAGLYEQYF.

The chain links TRBV7-3 to TRBJ2-3, with 11 nucleotides matching TRBD2. This CDR3 contains 15 residues. Germline lookup yields CDR1 SGHTA and CDR2 FQGTGA. V was pared by 5 bases and J by 5 bases, with 6 bases of the junction left unmatched. This chain's CDR3 is CASSPTSGSLDTQYF. CDR3 in DNA: TGTGCCAGCAGCCCAACTAGCGGGAGTTTAGATACGCAGTATTTT.

This clonotype has at least ten counts. The genes are TRBV7-2 and TRBJ2-3, with D possibly being TRBD2 (7 bases). The CDR3 has 16 residues. Germline lookup yields CDR1 SGHTA and CDR2 FQGNSA. The ends were cut back, 5 bases at V and 3 bases at J, with 18 bases in the middle. CDR3 in DNA: TGTGCCAGCAGCCCGACATGGGGGGGCTGGACAGATACGCAGTATTTT. Its protein is CASSPTWGGWTDTQYF. The variable domain in full, with the rest retrieved from reference TRBV7-2 and TRBJ2-3, is GAGVSQSPSNKVTEKGKDVELRCDPISGHTALYWYRQSLGQGLEFLIYFQGNSAPDKSGLPSDRFSAERTGGSVSTLTIQRTQQEDSAVYLCASSPTWGGWTDTQYFGPGTRLTVL.

The V and J genes are TRBV7-9 and TRBJ2-2, with a weak D call TRBD1 (6 bases). The CDR3 is 14 residues long. Per germline, CDR1 SEHNR and CDR2 FQNEAQ (reference sequence). Trimming left V 4 bases short and J 7 bases short, with 13 bases between. The CDR3 nucleotides are TGTGCCAGCAGCTACAGGGCGAGTGGCGGGGAGCTGTTTTTT. Amino acids: CASSYRASGGELFF.

The V call is TRBV7-2, the J call TRBJ2-2; TRBD2 agrees at 11 bases. Germline V lookup: CDR1 SGHTA, CDR2 FQGNSA. The CDR3 totals 15 residues. V shed 0 bases, J shed 15 bases, and the junction held 9 bases outside the gene matches. The CDR3 DNA follows: TGTGCCAGCAGCTTAGCACTAGCGGGGGCCAGTAGGTTGTTTTTT. Its protein is CASSLALAGASRLFF.

The chain's CDR3 is CATGRAYNEQFF. For the CDR3, the DNA is TGTGCCACCGGGAGGGCCTACAATGAGCAGTTCTTC. The V and J genes are TRBV6-1 and TRBJ2-1, with 8 bases that match TRBD2. Germline assignment: CDR1 MNHNS and CDR2 SASEGT. The trim removed 10 bases at V and 2 bases at J, leaving 1 base unmatched. There are 12 residues in the CDR3.

The chain has TRBV7-9 and TRBJ1-2; D is unclear. CDR1 and CDR2 (germline): SEHNR, FQNEAQ (reference sequence). V shed 1 base and J shed 6 bases, with 12 bases lying between them. This CDR3 region has 14 residues. The CDR3 DNA sequence: TGTGCCAGCAGCTTAGTTTCCCAAGGCAATGGCTACACCTTC. Protein sequence: CASSLVSQGNGYTF.

The chain joins TRBV7-2 to TRBJ2-5, with D hard to call. Germline lookup yields CDR1 SGHTA and CDR2 FQGNSA. Trimming stripped 0 bases from V and 5 bases from J, with 10 bases between. The CDR3 spans 14 residues. The CDR3 spells CASSLAISEETQYF. The CDR3 DNA is TGTGCCAGCAGCTTAGCTATTTCTGAGGAGACCCAGTACTTC.

The rearrangement joins TRBV10-3 to TRBJ2-3; TRBD2 aligns across 9 bases. V gave up 6 bases and J gave up 1 base; unmatched junction bases: 8. The CDR3 has 16 amino acids. CDR1 is ENHRY and CDR2 is SYGVKD in the germline V gene. CDR3 sequence reads: CAIRASAGGGTDTQYF. Written as DNA, the CDR3 is TGTGCCATCAGGGCCTCAGCGGGGGGAGGCACAGATACGCAGTATTTT.